The 6 T cell receptor beta chains presented below share a single source sample, sequenced in a study of control samples from healthy donors and cancer patients. The repertoire was sequenced with immunoSEQ multiplex PCR; TCRdb's copy has only in-frame clones and lacks some. The sample yields approximately 130,000 clones, around 90% seen once. Input material: blood. The source of these receptors is a man aged 50 to 60 in good health.

CDR3 sequence: CASRETGWGNQPQHF. The DNA of the CDR3 is TGTGCCAGCAGAGAGACAGGGTGGGGCAATCAGCCCCAGCATTTT. The chain combines TRBV6-5 with TRBJ1-5, with TRBD1 matching 7 bases. The CDR3 is made up of 15 amino acids. CDR1 MNHEY and CDR2 SVGAGI come from the germline V gene. The J segment lost 2 bases and the V segment lost 6 bases, leaving 7 bases of the junction unmatched.

The chain recombines TRBV6-9 with TRBJ1-1; D is undetermined. The germline V gene has CDR1 MNHGY and CDR2 SVAAGI. CDR3 length equals 16 residues. Trimming removed 2 bases from V and 0 bases from J, with 13 bases in between. In DNA, the CDR3 is TGTGCCAGCAGTTATAGTTTTCCCGGACTGAACACTGAAGCTTTCTTT. Its translation is CASSYSFPGLNTEAFF.

This clone was found a few times. V usage is TRBV19 and J usage is TRBJ1-5; D call uncertain. The CDR3 is 15 amino acids. Germline V lookup: CDR1 LNHDA, CDR2 SQIVND (reference sequence). The ends were cut back, 1 base at V and 0 bases at J, with 7 bases in the middle. DNA for the CDR3: TGTGCCAGTAGTATAGTGGCAGTTAGCAATCAGCCCCAGCATTTT. Residues: CASSIVAVSNQPQHF.

The chain is built from TRBV18 and TRBJ1-2; no clear D. CDR1 and CDR2 (germline): KGHSH, LQKENI. The CDR3 contains 14 residues. With 0 bases removed from V and 8 bases from J, the gap between germline ends came to 13 bases. CDR3 DNA: TGTGCCAGCTCACCACCTGGGGTGTCCAGCGGCTACACCTTC. Translation gives CASSPPGVSSGYTF.

The chain employs TRBV4-3 and TRBJ2-5; D remains ambiguous. The germline V and J ends were trimmed by 1 base and 5 bases, with 11 bases remaining between them. This CDR3 has 14 residues. Germline assignment: CDR1 LGHNA and CDR2 YSLEER. The CDR3 loop is CASSQAWEGETQYF. The CDR3 bases are TGCGCCAGCAGCCAAGCCTGGGAAGGGGAGACCCAGTACTTC.

The chain couples TRBV19 to TRBJ1-2, with 8 nucleotides matching TRBD1. This CDR3 is 15 amino acids long. The V and J ends lost 10 bases and 1 base, in that order; junction bases with no gene match: 11. Per the germline V gene, CDR1 is LNHDA and CDR2 is SQIVND (reference sequence). Written as DNA, the CDR3 is TGTGCCACCCTAGACAGGGGAAGGAATAACTATGGCTACACCTTC. It translates to CATLDRGRNNYGYTF.